This is a list of T cell receptor beta chains from one sample in a study of patients and donors after allogeneic stem cell transplantation. TCRdb recomputed calls from the RT-PCR reads with MiXCR, one row per CDR3 protein. Among roughly 200,000 distinct CDR3 sequences listed, roughly two fifths were seen once. The sample was blood, either unsorted or a sorted T cell fraction (not recorded which). The receptor set was obtained from a human donor who was either an allogeneic HSCT recipient or a stem cell or donor lymphocyte infusion donor (not recorded which). It is not recorded whose cells these are; they may come from a transplant donor. Each CDR3 is given with its conserved first and last residue. Fields, in order: V gene, D gene, J gene, clone size, CDR3 protein, CDR3 DNA. A D gene is named only where the DNA matches it firmly. Size is stated for part of the rows, as once, few or many counts, or as a class when the clone is expanded.

TRBV12-3/TRBV12-4,.,TRBJ1-2,.,CASSTPGDVEDYTF,TGTGCCAGCAGCACGCCGGGGGATGTTGAGGACTACACCTTC
TRBV19,TRBD2,TRBJ2-1,.,CASAAGRVYNEQFF,TGTGCCAGTGCGGCAGGGAGGGTATACAATGAGCAGTTCTTC
TRBV12-3/TRBV12-4,TRBD1,TRBJ1-4,few,CASGPGTGNEKLFF,TGTGCCAGCGGTCCCGGGACAGGGAATGAAAAACTGTTTTTT
TRBV11-2,.,TRBJ2-3,.,CASRPVLFSTDTQYF,TGTGCCAGCAGGCCAGTCCTTTTTAGCACAGATACGCAGTATTTT
TRBV7-2,.,TRBJ1-2,.,CASSLRENYGYTF,TGTGCCAGCAGCTTACGAGAGAACTATGGCTACACCTTC
TRBV7-9,TRBD1,TRBJ1-2,few,CASSPWDSVYGYTF,TGTGCCAGCAGCCCTTGGGACAGCGTCTATGGCTACACCTTC
TRBV12-3/TRBV12-4,.,TRBJ1-1,.,CASSLGAEAFF,TGTGCCAGCAGTTTAGGGGCTGAAGCTTTCTTT
TRBV5-1,.,TRBJ1-1,few,CASSSKGWETEAFF,TGCGCCAGCAGCTCGAAGGGTTGGGAGACTGAAGCTTTCTTT
TRBV21-1,.,TRBJ2-2,few,CASSKAGQGARTGELFF,TGTGCCAGCAGCAAAGCGGGACAGGGGGCGCGCACCGGGGAGCTGTTTTTT
TRBV10-3,.,TRBJ2-3,once,CAIRGAVSGTDTQYF,TGTGCCATCAGGGGAGCAGTCTCAGGCACAGATACGCAGTATTTT
TRBV4-2,TRBD2,TRBJ2-7,few,CASSQDGGGLATYEQYF,TGTGCCAGCAGCCAAGATGGGGGGGGACTAGCGACCTACGAGCAGTACTTC
TRBV29-1,.,TRBJ1-4,.,CSGRSTNEKLFF,TGCAGCGGACGGTCAACTAATGAAAAACTGTTTTTT
TRBV12-3/TRBV12-4,TRBD1,TRBJ2-3,.,CASSAGNRGLTDTQYF,TGTGCCAGCAGTGCCGGGAACAGGGGGCTGACAGATACGCAGTATTTT
TRBV7-9,.,TRBJ1-6,.,CASSLRERHNSPLHF,TGTGCCAGCAGCCTCCGGGAACGCCATAATTCACCCCTCCACTTT
TRBV27,TRBD1,TRBJ2-1,.,CASSPPTGTYNEQFF,TGTGCCAGCAGTCCGCCGACAGGGACCTACAATGAGCAGTTCTTC
TRBV7-9,.,TRBJ1-1,once,CASSLGGAGVEAFF,TGTGCCAGCAGCTTAGGTGGCGCGGGAGTTGAAGCTTTCTTT
TRBV5-1,TRBD2,TRBJ2-2,.,CASSFLEAGGNTGELFF,TGCGCCAGCAGCTTTCTAGAAGCGGGGGGAAACACCGGGGAGCTGTTTTTT
TRBV11-2,TRBD1,TRBJ1-1,few,CASSLAGQDLNTEAFF,TGTGCCAGCAGCTTAGCAGGACAGGATTTGAACACTGAAGCTTTCTTT
TRBV24-1,.,TRBJ2-3,.,CATSDFGLSDTQYF,TGTGCCACCAGTGATTTTGGTCTGTCAGATACGCAGTATTTT
TRBV29-1,.,TRBJ2-4,.,CSPGPGAKNIQYF,TGCAGCCCAGGACCAGGGGCCAAAAACATTCAGTACTTC
TRBV12-3/TRBV12-4,TRBD2,TRBJ2-1,.,CASSLTSGGARANEQFF,TGTGCCAGCAGTTTAACTAGCGGGGGGGCCAGGGCCAATGAGCAGTTCTTC
TRBV5-1,.,TRBJ1-6,.,CASSPRVRSDNSPLHF,TGCGCCAGCAGCCCGCGGGTCCGCTCGGATAATTCACCCCTCCACTTT
TRBV29-1,TRBD1,TRBJ1-4,.,CSVDQGTGTGSEKLFF,TGCAGCGTTGATCAGGGTACCGGGACAGGGAGCGAAAAACTGTTTTTT
TRBV6-5,TRBD1,TRBJ2-4,.,CASSYGTGGNIQYF,TGTGCCAGCAGTTACGGAACAGGGGGTAACATTCAGTACTTC
TRBV6-6,.,TRBJ1-2,.,CASSYLRAEYTF,TGTGCCAGCAGTTACCTCCGGGCTGAGTACACCTTC
TRBV15,.,TRBJ1-1,few,CATSRELTANTEAFF,TGTGCCACCAGCAGAGAACTGACAGCGAACACTGAAGCTTTCTTT
TRBV20-1,TRBD1,TRBJ2-3,.,CSAAQGARLDTQYF,TGCAGTGCTGCACAGGGGGCGCGGCTAGATACGCAGTATTTT
TRBV6-6,TRBD1,TRBJ1-5,.,CASSGDSHQPQHF,TGTGCCAGCAGTGGGGACAGCCATCAGCCCCAGCATTTT
TRBV12-3/TRBV12-4,TRBD1,TRBJ1-1,few,CASSRPWTGTGSAFF,TGTGCCAGCAGTCGCCCCTGGACAGGGACCGGCAGCGCTTTCTTT
TRBV7-9,.,TRBJ1-5,.,CASSLDPSNQPQHF,TGTGCCAGCAGCTTAGATCCCAGCAATCAGCCCCAGCATTTT
TRBV5-1,TRBD1,TRBJ1-2,.,CASSRSGTGHNYGYTF,TGCGCCAGCAGCAGATCCGGGACAGGGCACAACTATGGCTACACCTTC
TRBV9,.,TRBJ1-2,few,CASSVKGVGDYGYTF,TGTGCCAGCAGCGTAAAAGGGGTAGGGGACTATGGCTACACCTTC
TRBV28,.,TRBJ1-1,.,CASSLSGEMNTEAFF,TGTGCCAGCAGTTTGTCCGGAGAGATGAACACTGAAGCTTTCTTT
TRBV5-5,.,TRBJ1-1,.,CASSRDPNTEAFF,TGTGCCAGCAGCCGGGACCCGAACACTGAAGCTTTCTTT
TRBV20-1,.,TRBJ2-3,.,CSSRGIGGSSTDTQYF,TGCAGTTCTCGGGGGATCGGGGGTTCTAGCACAGATACGCAGTATTTT
TRBV27,.,TRBJ1-1,once,CASSLPGGKAFF,TGTGCCAGCAGTTTACCCGGGGGAAAGGCTTTCTTT
TRBV27,.,TRBJ2-3,few,CASSFRTSSDTQYF,TGTGCCAGCAGTTTTCGAACTAGCTCGGATACGCAGTATTTT
TRBV29-1,.,TRBJ2-7,few,CSVTLDSSYEQYF,TGCAGCGTTACCCTGGACAGCTCCTACGAGCAGTACTTC
TRBV20-1,.,TRBJ2-1,.,CSAGWGFSYNEQFF,TGCAGTGCTGGATGGGGGTTCTCCTACAATGAGCAGTTCTTC
TRBV4-3,.,TRBJ2-1,.,CASSQDRRYNEQFF,TGCGCCAGCAGCCAAGATCGGCGGTACAATGAGCAGTTCTTC
TRBV4-3,.,TRBJ2-1,few,CASSQVLFVRGGKEQFF,TGCGCCAGCAGCCAAGTCTTATTCGTACGGGGAGGCAAGGAGCAGTTCTTC
TRBV4-2,TRBD1,TRBJ1-3,few,CASSQDRQGANTIYF,TGTGCCAGCAGCCAAGATCGGCAGGGGGCAAACACCATATATTTT
TRBV30,.,TRBJ2-7,.,CARGSTYEQYF,TGTGCTCGGGGCAGCACCTACGAGCAGTACTTC
TRBV5-1,.,TRBJ1-1,.,CASSNTGREAFF,TGCGCCAGCAGCAATACAGGGCGCGAAGCTTTCTTT
TRBV5-5,TRBD1,TRBJ1-2,few,CASSFGLMDRGSYGYTF,TGTGCCAGCAGCTTTGGTCTAATGGACAGGGGAAGTTATGGCTACACCTTC
TRBV5-1,.,TRBJ2-3,.,CASSLSPLTQYTDTQYF,TGCGCCAGCAGCTTGTCTCCCCTCACCCAGTACACAGATACGCAGTATTTT
TRBV10-3,.,TRBJ1-2,few,CAISEPARRDGYYGYTF,TGTGCCATCAGTGAGCCCGCGAGAAGGGATGGTTACTATGGCTACACCTTC
TRBV19,.,TRBJ2-3,.,CATGSTDTQYF,TGTGCGACCGGCTCCACAGATACGCAGTATTTT